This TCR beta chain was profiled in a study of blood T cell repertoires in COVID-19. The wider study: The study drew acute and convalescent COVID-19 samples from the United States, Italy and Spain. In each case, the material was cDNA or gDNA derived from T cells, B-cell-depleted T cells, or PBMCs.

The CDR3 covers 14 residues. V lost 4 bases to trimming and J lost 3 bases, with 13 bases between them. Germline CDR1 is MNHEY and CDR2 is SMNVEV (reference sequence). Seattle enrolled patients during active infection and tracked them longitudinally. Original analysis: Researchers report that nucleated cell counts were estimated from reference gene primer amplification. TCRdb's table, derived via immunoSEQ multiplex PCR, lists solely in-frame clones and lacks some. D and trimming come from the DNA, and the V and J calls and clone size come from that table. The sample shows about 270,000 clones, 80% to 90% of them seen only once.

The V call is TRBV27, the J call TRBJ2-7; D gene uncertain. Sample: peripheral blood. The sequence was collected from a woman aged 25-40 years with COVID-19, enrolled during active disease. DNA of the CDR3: TGTGCCAGCAGTTCCAACCCCTCGGTCTACGAGCAGTACTTC. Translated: CASSSNPSVYEQYF.